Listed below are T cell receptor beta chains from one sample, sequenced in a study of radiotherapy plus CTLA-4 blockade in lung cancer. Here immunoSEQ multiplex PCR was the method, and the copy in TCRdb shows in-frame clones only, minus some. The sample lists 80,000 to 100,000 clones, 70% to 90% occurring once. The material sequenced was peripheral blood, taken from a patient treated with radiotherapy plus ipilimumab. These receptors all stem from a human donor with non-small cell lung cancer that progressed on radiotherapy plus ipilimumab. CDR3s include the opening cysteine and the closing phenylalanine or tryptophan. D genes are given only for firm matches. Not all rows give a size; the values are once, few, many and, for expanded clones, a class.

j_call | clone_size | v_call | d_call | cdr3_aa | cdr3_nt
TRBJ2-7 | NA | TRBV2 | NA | CASRGTTVIGEQYF | TGTGCCAGCAGAGGGACCACGGTCATAGGCGAGCAGTACTTC
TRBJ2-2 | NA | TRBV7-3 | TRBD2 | CASRSRTSGYTGELFF | TGTGCCAGCAGATCCCGGACTAGCGGGTACACCGGGGAGCTGTTTTTT
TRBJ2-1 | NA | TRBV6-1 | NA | CASSERVREIVGTRREQFF | TGTGCCAGCAGTGAACGGGTACGTGAGATAGTCGGGACCCGGCGGGAGCAGTTCTTC
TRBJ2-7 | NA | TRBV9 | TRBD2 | CASSQPKLAGAEQYF | TGTGCCAGCAGCCAGCCCAAACTAGCGGGAGCCGAGCAGTACTTC
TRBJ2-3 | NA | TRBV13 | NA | CASSLQMTSSADTQYF | TGTGCCAGCAGCCTCCAGATGACTAGTAGTGCAGATACGCAGTATTTT
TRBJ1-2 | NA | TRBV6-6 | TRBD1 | CASRTGMDGYTF | TGTGCCAGCAGGACAGGGATGGATGGCTACACCTTC
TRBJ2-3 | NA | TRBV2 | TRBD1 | CASSQQGALTDTQYF | TGTGCCAGCAGTCAACAGGGGGCTCTCACAGATACGCAGTATTTT
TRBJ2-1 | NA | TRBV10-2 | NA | CASSAPEAARSYNEQFF | TGCGCCAGCAGTGCGCCGGAGGCTGCCCGGTCCTACAATGAGCAGTTCTTC
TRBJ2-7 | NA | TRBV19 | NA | CASVRFGLYEQYF | TGTGCCAGCGTGCGCTTCGGGCTATACGAGCAGTACTTC
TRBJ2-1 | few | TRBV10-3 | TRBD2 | CAISARPPGLAGENEQFF | TGTGCCATCAGTGCTCGACCCCCGGGACTAGCGGGAGAGAATGAGCAGTTCTTC
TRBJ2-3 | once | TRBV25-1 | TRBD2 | CASSDPTSGRQADTQYF | TGTGCCAGCAGTGACCCAACTAGCGGGAGACAGGCAGATACGCAGTATTTT
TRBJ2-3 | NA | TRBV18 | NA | CASSPVLSRGGTDTQYF | TGTGCCAGCTCACCCGTGCTCTCGCGAGGGGGCACAGATACGCAGTATTTT
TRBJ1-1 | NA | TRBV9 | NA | CASSVAGQDTEAFF | TGTGCCAGCAGCGTAGCGGGGCAGGACACTGAAGCTTTCTTT
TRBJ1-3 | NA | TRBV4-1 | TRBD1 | CASSRGQGTGHAGNTIYF | TGCGCCAGCAGCCGGGGACAGGGGACAGGGCATGCTGGAAACACCATATATTTT
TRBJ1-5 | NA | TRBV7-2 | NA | CASSPDWAVQPQHF | TGTGCCAGCAGCCCCGACTGGGCTGTGCAGCCCCAGCATTTT
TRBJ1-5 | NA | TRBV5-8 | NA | CASIPRTLSNQPQHF | TGTGCCAGCATCCCCCGGACACTTAGCAATCAGCCCCAGCATTTT
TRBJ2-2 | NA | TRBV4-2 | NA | CASRPASGGPTTGELFF | TGTGCCAGCAGGCCAGCATCCGGAGGGCCGACCACCGGGGAGCTGTTTTTT
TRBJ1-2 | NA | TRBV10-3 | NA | CAISESRVNYGYTF | TGTGCCATCAGTGAGTCTCGGGTTAACTATGGCTACACCTTC
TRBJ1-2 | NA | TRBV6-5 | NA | CASSSRTNYGYTF | TGTGCCAGCAGTAGCAGGACTAACTATGGCTACACCTTC
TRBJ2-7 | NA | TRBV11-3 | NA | CASSFGGPTYEQYF | TGTGCCAGCAGCTTTGGGGGGCCTACCTACGAGCAGTACTTC
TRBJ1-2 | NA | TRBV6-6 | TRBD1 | CASSYGPGGNGYTF | TGTGCCAGCAGTTACGGGCCAGGGGGGAATGGCTACACCTTC
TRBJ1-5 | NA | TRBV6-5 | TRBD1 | CASSRGQTGNQPQHF | TGTGCCAGCAGTCGGGGACAGACCGGCAATCAGCCCCAGCATTTT